A selection of T cell receptor beta chains follows, all from one sample in a study of blood T cell repertoires in COVID-19. Only in-frame clones appear in the TCRdb table, and some are missing; sequencing was by immunoSEQ multiplex PCR. Among 200,000 or so clones listed, 80% were seen once. Sequenced material: PBMCs or T cells enriched from blood (not recorded which). Receptors originate from a woman aged 35 to 49 with acute COVID-19. CDR3s include the opening cysteine and the closing phenylalanine or tryptophan. The order of the fields is D gene, V gene, CDR3 protein. The D gene is left open where the match is weak.

d_call: TRBD1; v_call: TRBV27; cdr3_aa: CASSPRDREGGKLFF
d_call: .; v_call: TRBV6-1; cdr3_aa: CASSDQGRGAQPQHF
d_call: .; v_call: TRBV5-5; cdr3_aa: CASSRPGQLYGYTF
d_call: .; v_call: TRBV3-1/TRBV3-2; cdr3_aa: CASSRRQIRPSYGYTF
d_call: TRBD1; v_call: TRBV9; cdr3_aa: CASSPLPGGPNTEAFF
d_call: TRBD1; v_call: TRBV5-5; cdr3_aa: CASSLEGQGTIYF
d_call: .; v_call: TRBV18; cdr3_aa: CASSLRQGGADTQYF
d_call: TRBD1; v_call: TRBV7-8; cdr3_aa: CASSATWQGAGEQYF
d_call: TRBD1; v_call: TRBV3-1/TRBV3-2; cdr3_aa: CASSRGKGQLEYF
d_call: TRBD1; v_call: TRBV7-6; cdr3_aa: CASTKTGGYEQYF
d_call: TRBD1; v_call: TRBV20-1; cdr3_aa: CSANDRARGQPQHF
d_call: .; v_call: TRBV7-9; cdr3_aa: CASSLSFGASAYGYTF
d_call: TRBD1; v_call: TRBV4-1; cdr3_aa: CASSLDRGVLETQYF
d_call: TRBD1; v_call: TRBV3-1/TRBV3-2; cdr3_aa: CASSQETGVLQNEQFF
d_call: TRBD1; v_call: TRBV30; cdr3_aa: CAWKTGARYEQYF
d_call: .; v_call: TRBV30; cdr3_aa: CAWSVGVGNTIYF
d_call: TRBD1; v_call: TRBV2; cdr3_aa: CASSDRGRILETQYF
d_call: TRBD2; v_call: TRBV28; cdr3_aa: CASRPPTSGPSEQYF
d_call: .; v_call: TRBV25-1; cdr3_aa: CASSESGLTEAFF
d_call: .; v_call: TRBV14; cdr3_aa: CASSRHIGQSYEQYF
d_call: TRBD1; v_call: TRBV28; cdr3_aa: CASSSPSPLTGANYGYTF
d_call: .; v_call: TRBV11-2; cdr3_aa: CASSLDGAQGEPQHF
d_call: TRBD1; v_call: TRBV6-5; cdr3_aa: CASRSRDRGSQPQHF
d_call: .; v_call: TRBV10-2; cdr3_aa: CASSEVQGRGDTQYF
d_call: TRBD1; v_call: TRBV6-2/TRBV6-3; cdr3_aa: CASSNQPRDRVDETQYF
d_call: .; v_call: TRBV27; cdr3_aa: CASSPGTWGPIYGYTF
d_call: TRBD1; v_call: TRBV7-9; cdr3_aa: CAIETGVNTEAFF
d_call: .; v_call: TRBV29-1; cdr3_aa: CSGGANTEAFF
d_call: TRBD1; v_call: TRBV10-3; cdr3_aa: CAISESKGPGQGATEAFF
d_call: TRBD1; v_call: TRBV19; cdr3_aa: CASSQLGQGTDTQYF
d_call: .; v_call: TRBV5-6; cdr3_aa: CASSTSGLEGYEQYF
d_call: .; v_call: TRBV5-6; cdr3_aa: CASSQGGGITEAFF
d_call: TRBD1; v_call: TRBV5-1; cdr3_aa: CASSLVQGGEEQYF
d_call: TRBD2; v_call: TRBV5-4; cdr3_aa: CASSSSGSGVRPYEQYF
d_call: .; v_call: TRBV7-9; cdr3_aa: CASSNRARLGVTEAFF
d_call: TRBD1; v_call: TRBV28; cdr3_aa: CASSFPFLLTGADTQYF
d_call: TRBD1; v_call: TRBV19; cdr3_aa: CASSITGAAGEQYF
d_call: .; v_call: TRBV2; cdr3_aa: CASSGDKGSGYSNQPQHF
d_call: .; v_call: TRBV19; cdr3_aa: CASSILADRNSPLHF
d_call: .; v_call: TRBV10-3; cdr3_aa: CAIGRETNTEAFF
d_call: .; v_call: TRBV6-1; cdr3_aa: CASSESPLGGNSPLHF
d_call: TRBD1; v_call: TRBV7-3; cdr3_aa: CASSLRHAGGGTGELFF
d_call: .; v_call: TRBV5-4; cdr3_aa: CASSTPSGAGNTIYF
d_call: .; v_call: TRBV5-1; cdr3_aa: CASRQGQDTEAFF
d_call: TRBD1; v_call: TRBV28; cdr3_aa: CASSFETGVGQPQHF
d_call: .; v_call: TRBV7-3; cdr3_aa: CASSLTGNQETQYF
d_call: TRBD1; v_call: TRBV24-1; cdr3_aa: CATSDWDRGRETQYF
d_call: TRBD2; v_call: TRBV3-1/TRBV3-2; cdr3_aa: CASSQGLAGVTGELFF